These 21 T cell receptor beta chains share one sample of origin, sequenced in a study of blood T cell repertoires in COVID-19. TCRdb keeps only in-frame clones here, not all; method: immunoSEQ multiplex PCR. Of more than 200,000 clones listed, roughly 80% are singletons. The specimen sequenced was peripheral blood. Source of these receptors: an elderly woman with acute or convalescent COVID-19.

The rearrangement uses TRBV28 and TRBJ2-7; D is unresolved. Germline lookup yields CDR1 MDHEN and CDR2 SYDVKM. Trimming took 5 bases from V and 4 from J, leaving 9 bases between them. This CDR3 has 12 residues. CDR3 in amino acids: CASSVAGYEQYF. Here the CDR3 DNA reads TGTGCCAGCAGTGTGGCAGGATACGAGCAGTACTTC.

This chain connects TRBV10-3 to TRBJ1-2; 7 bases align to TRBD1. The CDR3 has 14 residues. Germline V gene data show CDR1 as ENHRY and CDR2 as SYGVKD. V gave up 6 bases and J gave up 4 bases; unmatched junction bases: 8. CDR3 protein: CAISAQGDSYGYTF. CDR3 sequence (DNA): TGTGCCATCAGCGCGCAAGGGGACAGCTATGGCTACACCTTC.

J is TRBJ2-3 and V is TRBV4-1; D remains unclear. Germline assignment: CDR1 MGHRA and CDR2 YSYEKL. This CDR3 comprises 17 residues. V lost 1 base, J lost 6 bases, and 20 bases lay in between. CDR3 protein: CASSQVRNPHEVDTQYF. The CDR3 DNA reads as TGCGCCAGCAGCCAAGTAAGGAACCCCCATGAGGTCGATACGCAGTATTTT.

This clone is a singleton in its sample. CDR3 nucleotide sequence: TGTGCCAGTAGACCAGGACAGGGGGCGATCTATGGCTACACCTTC. Translation: CASRPGQGAIYGYTF. The rearrangement uses TRBV19 and TRBJ1-2, with 11 positions matching TRBD1. The junction had 7 bases not matched to a gene; V was cut back by 6 bases and J by 4 bases. Per the germline V gene, CDR1 is LNHDA and CDR2 is SQIVND (reference sequence). There are 15 residues in the CDR3.

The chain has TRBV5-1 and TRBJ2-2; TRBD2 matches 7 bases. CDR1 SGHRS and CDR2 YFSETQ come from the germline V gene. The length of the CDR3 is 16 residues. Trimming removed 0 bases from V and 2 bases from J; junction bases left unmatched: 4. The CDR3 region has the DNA TGCGCCAGCAGCTTGGGGGACTACCGTAACACCGGGGAGCTGTTTTTT. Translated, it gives CASSLGDYRNTGELFF.

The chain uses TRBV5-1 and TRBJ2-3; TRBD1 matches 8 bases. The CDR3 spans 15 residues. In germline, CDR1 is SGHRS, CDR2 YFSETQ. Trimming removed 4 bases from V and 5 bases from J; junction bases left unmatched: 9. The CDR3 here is CASSTGLQGVDTQYF. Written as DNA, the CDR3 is TGCGCCAGCAGCACCGGGCTACAGGGGGTAGATACGCAGTATTTT.

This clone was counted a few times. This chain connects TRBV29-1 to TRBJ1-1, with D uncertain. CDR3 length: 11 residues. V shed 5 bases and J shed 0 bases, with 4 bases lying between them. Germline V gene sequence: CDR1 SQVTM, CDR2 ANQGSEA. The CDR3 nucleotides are TGCAGCGTTTCAATGAACACTGAAGCTTTCTTT. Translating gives CSVSMNTEAFF.

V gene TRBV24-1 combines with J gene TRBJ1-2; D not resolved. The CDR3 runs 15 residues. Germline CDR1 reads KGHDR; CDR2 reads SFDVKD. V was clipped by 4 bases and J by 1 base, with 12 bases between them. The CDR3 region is CATSEEPTSNYGYTF. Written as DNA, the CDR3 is TGTGCCACCAGTGAAGAACCAACTAGTAACTATGGCTACACCTTC.

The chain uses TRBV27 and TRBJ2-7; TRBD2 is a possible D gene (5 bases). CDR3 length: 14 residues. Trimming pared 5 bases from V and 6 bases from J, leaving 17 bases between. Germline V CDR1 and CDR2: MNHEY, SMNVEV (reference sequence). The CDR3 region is CASSRGTAPLEQYF. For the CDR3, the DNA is TGTGCCAGCAGTCGGGGAACAGCCCCCCTCGAGCAGTACTTC.

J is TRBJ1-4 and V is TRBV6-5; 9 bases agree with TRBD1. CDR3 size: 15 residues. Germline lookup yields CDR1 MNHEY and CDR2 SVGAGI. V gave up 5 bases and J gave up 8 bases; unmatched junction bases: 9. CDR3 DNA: TGTGCCAGCAGTCCACGGGGACAGGGTGGAGAAAAACTGTTTTTT. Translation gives CASSPRGQGGEKLFF.

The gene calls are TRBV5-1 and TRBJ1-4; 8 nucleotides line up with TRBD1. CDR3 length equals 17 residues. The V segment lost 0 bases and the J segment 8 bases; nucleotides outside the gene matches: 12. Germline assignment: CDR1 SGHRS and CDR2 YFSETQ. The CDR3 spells CASSLDRGRALSEKLFF. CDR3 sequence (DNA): TGCGCCAGCAGCTTGGACAGGGGGAGGGCTCTCTCGGAAAAACTGTTTTTT.

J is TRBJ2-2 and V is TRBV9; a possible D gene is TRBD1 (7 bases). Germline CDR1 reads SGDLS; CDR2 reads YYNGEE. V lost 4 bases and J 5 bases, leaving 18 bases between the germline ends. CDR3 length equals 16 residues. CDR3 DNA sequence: TGTGCCAGCAGCCCTGTAGGAGGGGGCAATACCGGGGAGCTGTTTTTT. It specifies CASSPVGGGNTGELFF.

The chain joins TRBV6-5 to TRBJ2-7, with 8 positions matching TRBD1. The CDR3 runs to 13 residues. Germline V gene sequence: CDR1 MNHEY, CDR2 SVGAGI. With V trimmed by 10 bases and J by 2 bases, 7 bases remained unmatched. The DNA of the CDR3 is TGTGCCACGACCGGGACAGGTCCCTACGAGCAGTACTTC. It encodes CATTGTGPYEQYF.

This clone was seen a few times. The CDR3 region is CATKTTQTGAKEAFF. The DNA of the CDR3 is TGTGCCACCAAAACCACACAGACAGGGGCGAAAGAAGCTTTCTTT. The chain uses TRBV6-5 and TRBJ1-1, with 8 positions matching TRBD1. The V and J ends lost 10 bases and 8 bases, in that order; junction bases with no gene match: 18. Germline V CDR1 and CDR2: MNHEY, SVGAGI. The CDR3 is 15 residues long.

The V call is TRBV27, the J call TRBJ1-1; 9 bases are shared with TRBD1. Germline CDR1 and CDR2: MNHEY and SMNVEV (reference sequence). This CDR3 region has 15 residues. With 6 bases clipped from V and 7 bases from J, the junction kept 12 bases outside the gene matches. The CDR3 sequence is CASRAGDRVFNEAFF. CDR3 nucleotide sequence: TGTGCCAGCAGAGCAGGGGACAGGGTTTTCAATGAAGCTTTCTTT.

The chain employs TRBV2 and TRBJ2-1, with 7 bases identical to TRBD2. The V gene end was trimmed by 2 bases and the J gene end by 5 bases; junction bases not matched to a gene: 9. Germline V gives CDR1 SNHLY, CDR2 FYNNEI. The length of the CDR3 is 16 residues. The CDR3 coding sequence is TGTGCCAGCAGTGAAAAATGGCGGGGGATAAACAATGAGCAGTTCTTC. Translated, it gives CASSEKWRGINNEQFF.

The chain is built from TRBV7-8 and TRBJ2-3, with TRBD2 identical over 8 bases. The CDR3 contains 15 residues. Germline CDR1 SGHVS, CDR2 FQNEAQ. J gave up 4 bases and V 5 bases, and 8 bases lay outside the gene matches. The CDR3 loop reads CASSRSWRGADTQYF. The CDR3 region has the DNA TGTGCCAGCAGCCGTTCTTGGCGGGGGGCAGATACGCAGTATTTT. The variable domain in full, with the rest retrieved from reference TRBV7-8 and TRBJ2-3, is GAGVSQSPRYKVAKRGQDVALRCDPISGHVSLFWYQQALGQGPEFLTYFQNEAQLDKSGLPSDRFFAERPEGSVSTLKIQRTQQEDSAVYLCASSRSWRGADTQYFGPGTRLTVL.

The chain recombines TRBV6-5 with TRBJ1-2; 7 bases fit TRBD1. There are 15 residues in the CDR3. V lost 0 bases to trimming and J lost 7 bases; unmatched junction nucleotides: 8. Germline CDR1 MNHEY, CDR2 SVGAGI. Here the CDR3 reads CASSYSPDRAGGYTF. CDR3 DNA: TGTGCCAGCAGTTACTCCCCTGACAGGGCGGGTGGCTACACCTTC.

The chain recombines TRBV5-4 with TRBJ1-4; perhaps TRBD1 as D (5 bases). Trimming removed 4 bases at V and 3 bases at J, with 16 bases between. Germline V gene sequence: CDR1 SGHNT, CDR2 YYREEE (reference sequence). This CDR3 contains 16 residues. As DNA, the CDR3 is TGTGCCAGCAGCACTTCGGGGGGGGGATCTAATGAAAAACTGTTTTTT. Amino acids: CASSTSGGGSNEKLFF.

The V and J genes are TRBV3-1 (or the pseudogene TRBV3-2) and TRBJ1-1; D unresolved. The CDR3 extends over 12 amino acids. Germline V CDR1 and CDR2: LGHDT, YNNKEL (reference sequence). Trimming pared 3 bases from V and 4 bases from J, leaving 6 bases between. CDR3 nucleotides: TGTGCCAGCAGCCAGCGGGCCACTGAAGCTTTCTTT. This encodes CASSQRATEAFF.

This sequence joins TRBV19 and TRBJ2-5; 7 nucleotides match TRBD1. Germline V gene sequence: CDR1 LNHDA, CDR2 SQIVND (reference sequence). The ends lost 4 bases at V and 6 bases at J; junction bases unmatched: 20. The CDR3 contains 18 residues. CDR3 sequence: CASSTGRQGTVWGKTQYF. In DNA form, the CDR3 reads TGTGCCAGTAGTACGGGTCGACAGGGAACGGTGTGGGGGAAGACCCAGTACTTC.